This TCR beta chain is drawn from a study of sequential checkpoint blockade in melanoma. Treatment here: randomized to nivolumab then ipilimumab (arm A) or the reverse (arm B). No patient had prior DNA-damaging chemotherapy. Sorted cells were live CD3+CD8+, lacking CD19 and CD56, from PBMCs. Method: immunoSEQ multiplex PCR; TCRdb's copy keeps in-frame clones and lacks some. The sample has roughly 13,000 clones; roughly two thirds are singletons. This receptor was obtained from a human donor with melanoma. Source: CD8+ T cells sorted from blood (inferred from file names), taken from a patient given nivolumab and ipilimumab in sequence.

The chain's CDR3 is CASSLTGTEIYYGYTF. The CDR3 DNA is TGCGCCAGCAGCCTAACCGGGACAGAGATATACTATGGCTACACCTTC. This chain links TRBV5-1 with TRBJ1-2; 7 positions agree with TRBD1. Per the germline V gene, CDR1 is SGHRS and CDR2 is YFSETQ. Trimming at V came to 4 bases and at J to 3 bases, leaving 12 bases not matched to a gene. This CDR3 contains 16 residues.